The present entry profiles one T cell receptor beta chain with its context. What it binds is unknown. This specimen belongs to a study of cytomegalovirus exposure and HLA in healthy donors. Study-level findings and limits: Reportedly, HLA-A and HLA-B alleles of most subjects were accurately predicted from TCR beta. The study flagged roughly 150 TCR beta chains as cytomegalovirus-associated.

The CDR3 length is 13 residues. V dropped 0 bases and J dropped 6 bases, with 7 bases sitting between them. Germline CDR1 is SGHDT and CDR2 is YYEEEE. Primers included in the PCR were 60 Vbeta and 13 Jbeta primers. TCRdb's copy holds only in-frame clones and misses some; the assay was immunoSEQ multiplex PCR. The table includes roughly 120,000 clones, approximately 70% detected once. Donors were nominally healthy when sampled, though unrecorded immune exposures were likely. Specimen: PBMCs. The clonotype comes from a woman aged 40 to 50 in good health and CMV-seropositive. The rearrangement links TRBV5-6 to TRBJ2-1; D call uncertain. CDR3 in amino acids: CASSLGSVNEQFF. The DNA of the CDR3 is TGTGCCAGCAGCTTGGGGTCAGTCAATGAGCAGTTCTTC.